This TCR beta chain originates from a study of Tregs in tolerant kidney transplant recipients (dated by TCRdb to about 2019). The study in broad terms: The study applied TCRbeta sequencing to find donor-specific regulatory T cells before combined kidney and bone marrow transplantation and then followed those same cells after transplant. TCRbeta repertoire sequencing was used in a few healthy controls to compare several methods for expanding Tregs specific for an allogeneic donor. Study-wide conclusions, independent of this receptor: The study was constrained by small patient numbers, and validation of the findings is required in larger populations and under other immunosuppression protocols. Expanding Tregs with activated donor B cells appeared to identify the most biologically relevant and donor-specific TCRbeta repertoire. Biological reproducibility was not directly assessed, although technical replication error appeared to be minimal.

For TCRbeta CDR3 sequencing, genomic DNA from the sorted cells was extracted using the QIAGEN DNeasy Blood and Tissue Kit. High-throughput TCRbeta CDR3 sequencing was carried out commercially through immunoSEQ, with PCR amplification with bias correction and internal controls included. The original methods were these. Unique productive TCRbeta sequences were defined by CDR3 nucleotide sequence where primers matched, otherwise by CDR3 amino acid sequence with Vbeta and Jbeta genes. To correct for sorting error, sequences found in more than one sorted population at a frequency ratio of 2:1 or less were discarded, and the remaining shared sequences were assigned to the population with the higher frequency. Donor-reactive sequences were defined as at least 5-fold expanded in CFSE-low cells versus unstimulated cells, with frequency of at least 0.01% in CFSE-low cells. Jensen-Shannon divergence calculated on the top 100 TCRbeta sequences ranked by frequency was used to measure repertoire divergence. For samples with multiple sequencing runs, sorting error was corrected in each run separately before the runs were combined. Here the immuneACCESS table is served through TCRdb, limited to in-frame sequences with V and J called. Missing clones are a known gap in these copies; in checked studies unresolved V genes cover under half, and the rest lacks a known reason. V and J calls and clone size come straight from that table; D and trimming were deduced from the DNA. The sample has some 110,000 clones on record, 85% to 95% of them singletons. The ten largest clonotypes hold roughly 0.61% of the sample.

Thawed PBMCs were FACS-sorted into unstimulated Tregs (CD4+CD25+CD127-), CD4+ non-Tregs (CD4+CD25-), CD4 cells and CD8 cells. Blood from healthy controls was obtained either as purchased buffy coats or from healthy volunteers. Healthy control blood was separated into PBMCs by Ficoll density gradient and cryopreserved, and patient PBMCs were collected both before and after transplant. Remarks on this clone: Its specific antigen is unknown. Base qualities were left out, and no much larger clone turns up one base away.

Via the germline V gene (reference sequence), CDR1 is LNHDA and CDR2 SQIVND. The CDR3 numbers 15 residues from cysteine through phenylalanine. The kept DNA is CDR3 alone, 45 bases in frame from the first base. V sheds 4 bases and J sheds 4 bases, leaving 15 bases between their ends. The specimen was CD4+ T cells from blood. The chain employs TRBV19 and TRBJ2-3; the D segment cannot be called with confidence. The sequence was collected from a human donor in good health. The CDR3 region reads CASSRGRVGADTQYF. The nucleotide sequence reads TGTGCCAGTAGTAGAGGACGGGTTGGAGCAGATACGCAGTATTTT.